This T cell receptor beta chain was obtained from a study of blood T cell repertoires in COVID-19. Overall study context: Acute-phase and convalescent COVID-19 samples originated in the United States, Italy and Spain. Sources were T cells, B-cell-depleted T cells, or PBMCs; the material itself was cDNA or gDNA.

The V segment lost 10 bases and the J segment 4 bases; nucleotides outside the gene matches: 6. CDR1 and CDR2 from the germline V gene are MNHEY and SVGAGI. This CDR3 is 14 amino acids long. Researchers sorted participants into cohorts using their self-reported clinical history. Original methodology: Amplifying reference gene primers gave estimates of nucleated cell counts. Clones were sequenced by immunoSEQ multiplex PCR, and TCRdb holds only the in-frame ones, with some missing. The D gene and trimming were derived from the DNA, and the V and J assignments and clone size from that table. The data contain around 190,000 clones, approximately 85% of them seen just once; the ten biggest clones take up 9%.

This sequence originates from a woman in her late teens or twenties who had recovered from COVID-19. Material for sequencing was PBMCs or T cells enriched from blood (not recorded which). The chain couples TRBV6-5 to TRBJ2-1, with 11 nucleotides matching TRBD1. The CDR3 protein is CATARDRGYNEQFF. The CDR3 DNA sequence: TGTGCCACCGCCCGGGACAGGGGGTACAATGAGCAGTTCTTC.